These 13 T cell receptor beta chains originate from one sample sequenced in a study of blood T cell repertoires in COVID-19. Generated by immunoSEQ multiplex PCR, the TCRdb table keeps only in-frame clones and is missing some. The sample holds some 670,000 clones, 85% to 90% seen once. What was sequenced was peripheral blood. All receptors come from a woman aged 18-35 years with acute or convalescent COVID-19.

The rearrangement joins TRBV2 to TRBJ2-5, with TRBD2 identical over 9 bases. J lost 3 bases, V lost 3 bases, and 5 bases had no gene match. This CDR3 is built from 15 residues. The germline V gene has CDR1 SNHLY and CDR2 FYNNEI. Here the CDR3 reads CASSDQRGAEETQYF. The CDR3, as DNA: TGTGCCAGCAGTGACCAGCGGGGGGCCGAAGAGACCCAGTACTTC.

As to this clone: Other nucleotide sequences in the sample specify the same CDR3. J is TRBJ1-2 and V is TRBV18; no firm D call. V gave up 2 bases and J gave up 2 bases, with 6 bases separating them. The germline gives CDR1 KGHSH, CDR2 LQKENI. This CDR3 contains 13 residues. Here the CDR3 DNA reads TGTGCCAGCTCACCAACCGAGAACTATGGCTACACCTTC. Protein sequence: CASSPTENYGYTF. Filled out from reference TRBV18 and TRBJ1-2, the complete variable domain reads NAGVMQNPRHLVRRRGQEARLRCSPMKGHSHVYWYRQLPEEGLKFMVYLQKENIIDESGMPKERFSAEFPKEGPSILRIQQVVRGDSAAYFCASSPTENYGYTFGSGTRLTVV.

CDR3: CASSQAQGAREQYF. The CDR3 coding sequence is TGTGCCAGCAGCCAAGCACAGGGGGCGCGGGAGCAGTACTTC. The chain is built from TRBV3-1 (or the pseudogene TRBV3-2) and TRBJ2-7; 9 bases line up with TRBD1. CDR3 length: 14 amino acids. Germline lookup yields CDR1 LGHDT and CDR2 YNNKEL (reference sequence). The V gene end was trimmed by 1 base and the J gene end by 7 bases; junction bases not matched to a gene: 5.

V and J are TRBV18 and TRBJ1-2; no definite D call. CDR1 is KGHSH, CDR2 LQKENI, per germline. The CDR3 contains 16 residues. With 3 bases removed from V and 3 bases from J, the gap between germline ends came to 17 bases. The CDR3 loop is CASSPPISLGHYGYTF. The CDR3 DNA reads as TGTGCCAGCTCACCTCCCATCTCCCTGGGCCACTATGGCTACACCTTC.

This chain connects TRBV19 to TRBJ2-1; TRBD1 is a possible D gene (7 bases). V was clipped by 4 bases and J by 0 bases, with 13 bases between them. This CDR3 has 16 residues. Germline CDR1 reads LNHDA; CDR2 reads SQIVND (reference sequence). The CDR3 loop reads CASSRRGPSSYNEQFF. DNA for the CDR3: TGTGCCAGTAGTAGGAGGGGGCCGAGCTCCTACAATGAGCAGTTCTTC.

This clone was detected once. V is TRBV2 and J is TRBJ1-2; D ambiguous. V was pared by 4 bases and J by 3 bases, with 18 bases between. The CDR3 length is 16 residues. Germline lookup yields CDR1 SNHLY and CDR2 FYNNEI. CDR3 sequence reads: CASSGGMGISYYGYTF. In DNA, the CDR3 is TGTGCCAGCAGTGGAGGGATGGGGATTTCGTACTATGGCTACACCTTC.

The chain employs TRBV19 and TRBJ2-6; D may be TRBD2 (5 bases). Germline values: CDR1 LNHDA, CDR2 SQIVND (reference sequence). The CDR3 covers 14 residues. The V end lost 4 bases, the J end lost 2 bases, and 6 bases lay between the germline ends. The CDR3 loop reads CASSRGAGANVLTF. The CDR3 DNA is TGTGCCAGTAGTAGGGGAGCTGGGGCCAACGTCCTGACTTTC.

In this sample, this clone turned up once. J is TRBJ1-1 and V is TRBV6-5; D might be TRBD1 (5 bases). V was pared by 4 bases and J by 0 bases, with 12 bases between. CDR1 is MNHEY and CDR2 is SVGAGI in the germline V gene. The CDR3 is 15 residues long. In DNA, the CDR3 is TGTGCCAGCAGTTCCCGGGGGGGTATGAACACTGAAGCTTTCTTT. It translates to CASSSRGGMNTEAFF.

This clone was recorded only once. The identical CDR3 is also encoded by other nucleotide sequences in the sample. CDR3 sequence reads: CASSYSEGAGELFF. In nucleotides, the CDR3 is TGTGCCAGCAGTTACTCAGAGGGGGCCGGGGAGCTGTTTTTT. This chain connects TRBV6-2 or TRBV6-3 to TRBJ2-2; perhaps TRBD1 as D (6 bases). Germline values: CDR1 MNHEY, CDR2 SVGEGT. The CDR3 loop spans 14 amino acids. The V end lost 0 bases, the J end lost 6 bases, and 8 bases lay between the germline ends.

The rearrangement links TRBV3-1 (or the pseudogene TRBV3-2) to TRBJ1-5; D is uncertain. This CDR3 is built from 15 residues. CDR1 and CDR2 (germline): LGHDT, YNNKEL (reference sequence). Trimming took 4 bases from V and 3 from J, leaving 13 bases between them. CDR3: CASSRAQDSNQPQHF. As DNA, the CDR3 is TGTGCCAGCAGCCGAGCCCAGGACTCCAATCAGCCCCAGCATTTT.

The chain recombines TRBV7-6 with TRBJ2-7; TRBD1 might be the D (5 bases). There are 13 residues in the CDR3. Germline V gene data show CDR1 as SGHVS and CDR2 as FNYEAQ. Trimming cost V 8 bases and J 7 bases, with 18 bases left between them. CDR3 sequence (DNA): TGTGCCAGCGGCCAGGGCGTACTCATGGAGCAGTACTTC. Protein product: CASGQGVLMEQYF.

The chain combines TRBV7-9 with TRBJ1-1; maybe TRBD1 (6 bases). V was pared by 2 bases and J by 10 bases, with 8 bases between. CDR1 and CDR2 (germline): SEHNR, FQNEAQ (reference sequence). The CDR3 runs to 11 residues. CDR3: CASSLSGAAFF. For the CDR3, the DNA is TGTGCCAGCAGCTTATCAGGGGCAGCTTTCTTT.

This chain connects TRBV11-3 to TRBJ2-1; no clear D gene. Germline CDR1 reads SGHNT; CDR2 reads YENEEA. CDR3 size: 16 residues. The V and J ends lost 1 base and 1 base respectively, with 11 bases between them. Here the CDR3 DNA reads TGTGCCAGCAGCTTAGGTTCTTCTGTGTCCTACAATGAGCAGTTCTTC. Translation: CASSLGSSVSYNEQFF.